This T cell receptor beta chain originates from a study of regulatory T cells in long-lasting Graves disease. Construction of the TCR beta libraries employed iRepertoire HTBI primers in conjunction with Arm-PCR of CDR3 regions. TCRdb independently ran MiXCR on the multiplex PCR reads; one entry per CDR3 protein. The table shows approximately 400,000 distinct CDR3 sequences, with 14% to 15% occurring only once. Specified time point: newly diagnosed GD, antithyroid drugs for less than 3 months. Isolated PBMC RNA provided the starting material for the TCR library. The CDR3 has 13 residues. CDR1 is SGHAT and CDR2 is FQNNGV in the germline V gene. Trimming stripped 5 bases from V and 6 bases from J, with 11 bases between. The sample holds many counts of this clonotype. This sample was also put to use in a study of T cells in Graves' hyperthyroidism and ophthalmopathy. That paper notes: Stable hyperthyroidism was told apart from ophthalmopathy by a model built on 13 V-J features.

The receptor was derived from a woman in her thirties or forties with Graves disease. The genes are TRBV11-2 and TRBJ1-5, with D perhaps TRBD1 (5 bases). Specimen: peripheral blood mononuclear cells (PBMCs), collected at new diagnosis, from a patient treated with antithyroid drugs. The CDR3 reads CASSPQGGQPQHF. The CDR3 DNA is TGTGCCAGCAGCCCCCAGGGCGGTCAGCCCCAGCATTTT.